A selection of T cell receptor beta chains follows, all from one sample in a study of identical twins. A single record per CDR3 protein comes from TCRdb applying MiXCR to the 5' RACE reads. The sample includes 500,000 to 600,000 distinct CDR3 sequences, approximately 22% of them seen just once. These data were also reused for a study on T cells expressing NK-cell markers.

Sequencing input: CD4+ T cells sorted from blood. The origin of the receptors is a woman aged 18-35 years in good health. The CDR3 runs from the conserved cysteine through the conserved F or W. A D gene is named only where the DNA matches it firmly. For some rows the clone size is stated as once, few or many, or as a class when expanded; others skip it.

CDR3 protein,CDR3 DNA,D gene,V gene,J gene,clone size
CATSLSGKETQYF,TGTGCCACCAGCTTATCAGGGAAAGAGACCCAGTACTTC,NA,TRBV7-3,TRBJ2-5,once
CASSPGSISPRDTQYF,TGTGCCAGCAGCCCAGGAAGCATATCCCCTCGGGATACGCAGTATTTT,NA,TRBV5-4,TRBJ2-3,NA
CAISAGTPTEAFF,TGTGCCATCAGTGCTGGGACCCCCACTGAAGCTTTCTTT,NA,TRBV10-3,TRBJ1-1,few
CSARDTPTNEKLFF,TGCAGTGCTAGAGATACCCCAACTAATGAAAAACTGTTTTTT,NA,TRBV20-1,TRBJ1-4,few
CASSLGPGQDAEAFF,TGTGCCAGCAGCTTAGGTCCAGGGCAGGATGCTGAAGCTTTCTTT,NA,TRBV7-9,TRBJ1-1,many
CASGLSGDSPLHF,TGTGCCAGCGGACTCTCAGGGGATTCACCCCTCCACTTT,NA,TRBV7-9,TRBJ1-6,few
CASSPWRQMNTEAFF,TGTGCCAGCTCACCATGGCGGCAAATGAACACTGAAGCTTTCTTT,NA,TRBV18,TRBJ1-1,NA
CSARKDSYNEQFF,TGCAGTGCTAGAAAGGACTCGTACAATGAGCAGTTCTTC,NA,TRBV20-1,TRBJ2-1,few
CSAVWAETQYF,TGCAGTGCTGTATGGGCAGAGACCCAGTACTTC,NA,TRBV20-1,TRBJ2-5,few
CATNRGNTEAFF,TGTGCCACCAACAGGGGGAACACTGAAGCTTTCTTT,TRBD1,TRBV10-3,TRBJ1-1,few
CASSIYSTEETQYF,TGCGCCAGCAGCATCTATTCGACGGAAGAGACCCAGTACTTC,NA,TRBV5-1,TRBJ2-5,few
CASGQRSSGSNEQYF,TGTGCCAGCGGCCAACGATCGAGCGGGAGCAACGAGCAGTACTTC,TRBD2,TRBV6-2/TRBV6-3,TRBJ2-7,many
CSVEDFSATDTQYF,TGCAGCGTTGAAGATTTTTCCGCTACAGATACGCAGTATTTT,NA,TRBV29-1,TRBJ2-3,NA
CSASNSGNEQFF,TGCAGTGCTAGCAATTCTGGAAATGAGCAGTTCTTC,NA,TRBV20-1,TRBJ2-1,NA
CASSLGKLALHF,TGTGCCAGCAGCTTGGGGAAGTTAGCCCTCCACTTT,NA,TRBV5-6,TRBJ1-6,NA
CSANLIPGQRQETQYF,TGCAGTGCTAACTTAATCCCGGGACAGAGGCAAGAGACCCAGTACTTC,TRBD1,TRBV20-1,TRBJ2-5,NA
CASSLGDPGRGNTEAFF,TGCGCCAGCAGCTTGGGGGACCCCGGACGAGGAAACACTGAAGCTTTCTTT,NA,TRBV5-1,TRBJ1-1,few
CAGGRDSNTGELFF,TGTGCCGGGGGAAGGGACAGCAACACCGGGGAGCTGTTTTTT,TRBD1,TRBV6-1,TRBJ2-2,NA
CASSRGSAGVLTEQFF,TGTGCCAGCAGCCGAGGCTCGGCGGGAGTATTGACTGAGCAGTTCTTC,TRBD2,TRBV3-1,TRBJ2-1,NA
CASSRPYSNEQFF,TGCGCCAGCAGTCGGCCATATTCCAATGAGCAGTTCTTC,NA,TRBV5-1,TRBJ2-1,once
CASSLGVEYNEQYF,TGCGCCAGCAGCTTGGGGGTGGAATATAACGAGCAGTACTTC,NA,TRBV5-1,TRBJ2-7,NA
CSARAKSGATEAFF,TGCAGTGCTAGAGCGAAGTCGGGGGCCACTGAAGCTTTCTTT,NA,TRBV20-1,TRBJ1-1,NA